This T cell receptor beta chain is from a study of T-cell reconstitution after alpha-beta-depleted transplantation in children. The study's findings and limits: At day 60, the high TCRbeta diversity found in some patients originated from recipient T cells and thymic progenitors that had survived. Among T cells one year after transplant, newly produced cells accounted for most counts and diversity. The study reportedly traced alpha-beta T cells about two months after transplant to several hundred expanded graft clones.

V was trimmed by 8 bases and J by 8 bases, leaving 25 bases between them. The CDR3 runs 15 residues. The V gene's germline CDR1 is DFQATT and CDR2 SNEGSKA (reference sequence). The library targeted TCRbeta and was prepared with unique molecular identifiers. TCRdb reprocessed the PCR reads with MiXCR, giving one entry per CDR3 protein. Here the sample spans some 200,000 distinct CDR3 sequences, 5% to 7.5% being singletons. This clonotype has ten or more counts. The antigen is undetermined. The material was PBMCs, obtained before TCRalphabeta/CD19-depleted stem cell transplant. This TCR was recovered from a girl under two years old with combined immunodeficiency, due to receive a stem cell transplant. The rearrangement links TRBV20-1 to TRBJ2-1, with a weak D call TRBD1 (5 bases). CDR3 region: CSKARPDGWGDEQFF. In nucleotides, the CDR3 is TGCAGTAAGGCCCGACCGGACGGGTGGGGCGATGAGCAGTTCTTC.